The 29 T cell receptor beta chains in this list originate from one sample, sequenced in a study of neoadjuvant anti-PD-1 for oral cavity cancer (dated by TCRdb to the early 2020s). The time point label, as the study defines it: after neoadjuvant nivolumab, at surgical resection. Library method: the immunoSEQ multiplex PCR assay. TCRdb provides this immuneACCESS table in a form limited to in-frame rearrangements. Some clones are lacking; in checked studies, under half of them reflect an unresolved V gene, and why the rest are absent is not known. The sample yields around 25,000 clones; 27% were counted once. The ten biggest clones cover 16% of the sample. Sequencing used tumor tissue, obtained after nivolumab (anti-PD-1) treatment. Receptors originate from a person between 40 and 79 years old with oral cavity squamous cell carcinoma.

The chain links TRBV7-3 to TRBJ2-6; possible D gene TRBD2, 6 bases. The CDR3 totals 16 residues. V was shortened by 5 bases and J by 0 bases, with 11 bases between the two germline ends. Germline-derived CDR1 and CDR2 are SGHTA and FQGTGA. The CDR3 coding sequence is TGTGCCAGCAGCCCCGGAGGGCCCTCTGGGGCCAACGTCCTGACTTTC. Translating it yields CASSPGGPSGANVLTF.

In this sample, this clone turned up a few times. The chain combines TRBV6-1 with TRBJ1-5, with D perhaps matching TRBD1 (6 bases). The V gene's germline CDR1 is MNHNS and CDR2 SASEGT. This CDR3 spans 15 amino acids. V lost 7 bases and J 2 bases, leaving 15 bases between the germline ends. CDR3 nucleotide sequence: TGTGCCAGCACCGGACAGTTCTTCGGCAATCAGCCCCAGCATTTT. It encodes CASTGQFFGNQPQHF.

The sample holds a few counts of this clone. The chain has TRBV5-6 and TRBJ1-3; no definite D call. The CDR3 consists of 15 residues. Trimming shortened V by 0 bases and J by 3 bases, and 10 bases separated the two germline ends. Germline V gene data show CDR1 as SGHDT and CDR2 as YYEEEE. The CDR3 spells CASSLAAVFGNTIYF. The CDR3 DNA follows: TGTGCCAGCAGCTTGGCGGCAGTTTTTGGAAACACCATATATTTT.

Many counts were recorded for this clone. CDR3 coding DNA: TGTGCCAGCAGCGCAGGCTGGGGGCCCACAGATACGCAGTATTTT. Protein: CASSAGWGPTDTQYF. The chain has TRBV7-3 and TRBJ2-3; TRBD1 might be the D (6 bases). The CDR3 contains 15 residues. Trimming took off 5 bases at V and 2 bases at J, with 14 bases between the two ends. Germline CDR1 reads SGHTA; CDR2 reads FQGTGA.

This clone showed up many times. The V gene is TRBV19, the J gene TRBJ2-1; D tentatively fits TRBD1 or TRBD2 (5 bases each). Between the trimmed V and J ends, which lost 6 bases and 7 bases, there was a span of 13 bases. Germline V CDR1 and CDR2: LNHDA, SQIVND (reference sequence). This CDR3 region has 13 residues. Here the CDR3 reads CASRGRGENEQFF. The CDR3 bases are TGTGCCAGTAGGGGACGGGGTGAAAATGAGCAGTTCTTC.

There are a few counts of this clone. The chain joins TRBV9 to TRBJ1-4; possible D gene TRBD1, 6 bases. Germline V gene sequence: CDR1 SGDLS, CDR2 YYNGEE. Trimming left V 3 bases short and J 8 bases short, with 11 bases between. The CDR3 runs to 13 residues. CDR3 sequence: CASSGRGEEKLFF. The CDR3 region has the DNA TGTGCCAGCAGCGGAAGGGGGGAGGAAAAACTGTTTTTT.

V is TRBV7-6 and J is TRBJ2-7; D ambiguous. The CDR3 contains 13 residues. Trimming shortened V by 5 bases and J by 7 bases, and 15 bases separated the two germline ends. Looked up from germline, CDR1 is SGHVS and CDR2 is FNYEAQ. The CDR3 DNA reads TGTGCCAGCAGCCCCGGACGGTCTGGTGAGCAGTACTTC. Residues: CASSPGRSGEQYF.

This clone showed up just a few times. The V call is TRBV7-9, the J call TRBJ1-1; no firm D call. V gave up 5 bases and J gave up 7 bases, with 11 bases separating them. The germline CDR1 and CDR2 sequences are SEHNR and FQNEAQ (reference sequence). There are 12 residues in the CDR3. The chain's CDR3 is CASSNAQLEAFF. CDR3 coding DNA: TGTGCCAGCAGCAACGCTCAGCTTGAAGCTTTCTTT.

This clone was detected many times. This chain joins TRBV19 and TRBJ2-1, with 8 positions matching TRBD1. The CDR3 consists of 12 residues. V was clipped by 9 bases and J by 4 bases; unmatched bases: 2. Germline V gene data show CDR1 as LNHDA and CDR2 as SQIVND (reference sequence). CDR3 nucleotide sequence: TGTGCCAGCGGACAGGGATACAATGAGCAGTTCTTC. The encoded protein is CASGQGYNEQFF.

This clone has only a few counts. This sequence joins TRBV4-1 and TRBJ2-2, with TRBD2 matching 13 bases. The CDR3 has 17 residues. The J segment lost 0 bases and the V segment lost 5 bases, leaving 3 bases of the junction unmatched. Per germline, CDR1 MGHRA and CDR2 YSYEKL. CDR3 nucleotides: TGCGCCAGCAGCTCGGGACTAGCGGGGCCGAACACCGGGGAGCTGTTTTTT. It yields the protein CASSSGLAGPNTGELFF.

The CDR3 coding sequence is TGTGCCAGCAGCAAGACAGGGTTGAGGTTGTATGAGCAGTTCTTC. This codes for CASSKTGLRLYEQFF. This chain uses TRBV6-4 with TRBJ2-1; TRBD1 matches 7 bases. The germline V gene has CDR1 MRHNA and CDR2 SNTAGT. V lost 6 bases, J lost 8 bases, and 13 bases stayed unmatched. This CDR3 region has 15 residues.

V gene TRBV5-1 combines with J gene TRBJ1-3; 9 bases agree with TRBD1. V shed 4 bases, J shed 4 bases, and the junction held 9 bases outside the gene matches. Germline values: CDR1 SGHRS, CDR2 YFSETQ. The CDR3 runs 16 residues. CDR3 residues: CASSPDGQGQGNTIYF. CDR3 sequence (DNA): TGCGCCAGCAGCCCCGATGGACAGGGGCAGGGAAACACCATATATTTT.

Ten or more counts support this clone. The chain couples TRBV7-3 to TRBJ1-1; TRBD1 might be the D (6 bases). Germline CDR1 and CDR2: SGHTA and FQGTGA. V gave up 5 bases and J gave up 4 bases, with 14 bases separating them. CDR3 length equals 14 residues. The CDR3 loop reads CASSRWGDITEAFF. Written as DNA, the CDR3 is TGTGCCAGCAGCCGCTGGGGGGACATCACTGAAGCTTTCTTT.

This clone turned up a few times. The rearrangement joins TRBV27 to TRBJ2-3; 10 bases map to TRBD1. J lost 4 bases, V lost 5 bases, and 3 bases had no gene match. The CDR3 length is 14 residues. Germline V lookup: CDR1 MNHEY, CDR2 SMNVEV (reference sequence). DNA of the CDR3: TGTGCCAGCAGTCCGGGACAGGGGTCAGATACGCAGTATTTT. Its protein is CASSPGQGSDTQYF.

This chain uses TRBV19 with TRBJ1-1; 7 nucleotides agree with TRBD1. After removal of 7 bases from V and 1 base from J, the junction contained 9 bases not matched to a gene. In germline, CDR1 is LNHDA, CDR2 SQIVND (reference sequence). This CDR3 comprises 15 residues. The CDR3 sequence is CASTARDRPNTEAFF. The DNA of the CDR3 is TGTGCCAGTACTGCCCGGGACAGACCGAACACTGAAGCTTTCTTT.

The gene calls are TRBV28 and TRBJ1-5, with D tentatively TRBD1 (5 bases). Per germline, CDR1 MDHEN and CDR2 SYDVKM. V lost 5 bases and J 4 bases, leaving 15 bases between the germline ends. The CDR3 loop spans 15 amino acids. The CDR3 protein is CASSRLTELNQPQHF. Written as DNA, the CDR3 is TGTGCCAGCAGTAGGTTGACAGAACTTAATCAGCCCCAGCATTTT.

The V gene is TRBV5-1, the J gene TRBJ1-2, with D tentatively TRBD1 (5 bases). Germline V gene sequence: CDR1 SGHRS, CDR2 YFSETQ. There are 13 residues in the CDR3. V gave up 4 bases and J gave up 5 bases, with 12 bases separating them. CDR3 nucleotides: TGCGCCAGCAGCCTGGGGACGGCTTATGGCTACACCTTC. The encoded protein is CASSLGTAYGYTF.

The chain uses TRBV28 and TRBJ2-1; 11 positions agree with TRBD2. With 6 bases clipped from V and 6 bases from J, the junction kept 7 bases outside the gene matches. Germline CDR1 MDHEN, CDR2 SYDVKM. This CDR3 is 15 amino acids long. CDR3 residues: CASRSGLAGRNEQFF. The CDR3 coding sequence is TGTGCCAGCAGATCAGGACTAGCGGGCCGCAATGAGCAGTTCTTC.

V usage is TRBV4-1 and J usage is TRBJ2-1, with 10 bases matching TRBD2. Germline V gene data show CDR1 as MGHRA and CDR2 as YSYEKL. The CDR3 totals 17 residues. The trim removed 1 base at V and 3 bases at J, leaving 6 bases unmatched. The CDR3 region is CASSQGAAGGNYNEQFF. The CDR3 coding sequence is TGCGCCAGCAGCCAAGGTGCAGCGGGAGGGAACTACAATGAGCAGTTCTTC.

The J gene is TRBJ2-6, the V gene TRBV7-9; D assignment may be TRBD1 or TRBD2 (5 bases each). The germline V gene has CDR1 SEHNR and CDR2 FQNEAQ (reference sequence). This CDR3 has 13 amino acids. Trimming cost V 8 bases and J 2 bases, with 7 bases left between them. The CDR3 DNA sequence: TGTGCCAGCGGGGGAACTGGGGCCAACGTCCTGACTTTC. This sequence encodes CASGGTGANVLTF.

This clone was observed many times. V and J are TRBV7-6 and TRBJ2-1; 8 positions match TRBD2. J gave up 8 bases and V 11 bases, and 14 bases lay outside the gene matches. CDR3 size: 14 residues. The germline V gene has CDR1 SGHVS and CDR2 FNYEAQ. CDR3 DNA sequence: TGTGCCTGTCCCGGGGGGGGCGTCCGGCATGAGCAGTTCTTC. It specifies CACPGGGVRHEQFF.

The chain joins TRBV2 to TRBJ2-5, with TRBD1 matching 11 bases. This CDR3 contains 15 residues. The J segment lost 1 base and the V segment lost 7 bases, leaving 5 bases of the junction unmatched. Germline V gene lookup returns CDR1 SNHLY and CDR2 FYNNEI. CDR3 coding DNA: TGTGCCAGCATGGGAGGGACAGGGGGCCAAGAGACCCAGTACTTC. It yields the protein CASMGGTGGQETQYF.

This clone showed up just a few times. The chain links TRBV6-6 to TRBJ2-3; D gene unclear. V lost 5 bases and J 4 bases, leaving 4 bases between the germline ends. In germline, CDR1 is MNHNY, CDR2 SVGAGI (reference sequence). The CDR3 totals 11 residues. This CDR3 is CASSDPDTQYF. The CDR3 DNA follows: TGTGCCAGCAGTGATCCAGATACGCAGTATTTT.

The J gene is TRBJ1-4, the V gene TRBV5-1, with 8 bases fitting TRBD1. Germline CDR1 and CDR2: SGHRS and YFSETQ. J gave up 7 bases and V 4 bases, and 9 bases lay outside the gene matches. CDR3 length equals 15 residues. The CDR3 region is CASSPSGGPSEKLFF. In DNA, the CDR3 is TGCGCCAGCAGCCCGTCAGGGGGCCCGAGTGAAAAACTGTTTTTT.

A few counts support this clone. The V and J genes are TRBV30 and TRBJ1-2; 8 bases match TRBD1. J lost 7 bases, V lost 5 bases, and 12 bases had no gene match. CDR3 length: 14 amino acids. Germline values: CDR1 GTSNPN, CDR2 SVGIG (reference sequence). The DNA for the CDR3 is TGTGCCTGGTACCCCGGCCAGGGGGCGGGTGGCTACACCTTC. Protein product: CAWYPGQGAGGYTF.

V is TRBV18 and J is TRBJ2-3; perhaps TRBD2 as D (6 bases). The CDR3 sequence is 16 residues long. Germline V gene lookup returns CDR1 KGHSH and CDR2 LQKENI. Trimming cost V 2 bases and J 3 bases, with 15 bases left between them. The CDR3 bases are TGTGCCAGCTCACCAGGGGCGGGATATACAACAGATACGCAGTATTTT. The encoded protein is CASSPGAGYTTDTQYF. Using reference TRBV18 and TRBJ2-3 for the parts outside the CDR3, the full variable domain is NAGVMQNPRHLVRRRGQEARLRCSPMKGHSHVYWYRQLPEEGLKFMVYLQKENIIDESGMPKERFSAEFPKEGPSILRIQQVVRGDSAAYFCASSPGAGYTTDTQYFGPGTRLTVL.

The DNA of the CDR3 is TGCGCCAGCAGCTTGGTACAGGCCAACAATGAGCAGTTCTTC. Encoded protein: CASSLVQANNEQFF. The chain uses TRBV5-1 and TRBJ2-1, with D possibly being TRBD1 (5 bases). Germline V CDR1 and CDR2: SGHRS, YFSETQ. V lost 0 bases and J 5 bases, leaving 9 bases between the germline ends. The CDR3 sequence is 14 residues long.

Many counts were recorded for this clone. V and J are TRBV28 and TRBJ2-1; weak D call: TRBD2 (6 bases). The CDR3 runs to 14 residues. V was pared by 6 bases and J by 9 bases, with 18 bases between. Germline V lookup: CDR1 MDHEN, CDR2 SYDVKM. As DNA, the CDR3 is TGTGCCAGCAGCTCCGGGACCCGGCGGGGTGAGCAGTTCTTC. Protein: CASSSGTRRGEQFF.

The rearrangement uses TRBV27 and TRBJ2-5; no clear D. Trimming took off 3 bases at V and 4 bases at J, with 9 bases between the two ends. Germline-derived CDR1 and CDR2 are MNHEY and SMNVEV (reference sequence). This CDR3 contains 13 residues. CDR3 region: CASSLWRGETQYF. The CDR3 bases are TGTGCCAGCAGTTTGTGGCGCGGAGAGACCCAGTACTTC.